The 10 T cell receptor beta chains in this list originate from one sample, sequenced in a study of CD4 T cells in relation to SARS-CoV-2 and coronaviruses. Sequencing was performed with immunoSEQ multiplex PCR; in TCRdb, only in-frame clones are kept and a portion is missing. The table lists about 37,000 clones, roughly 85% of them singletons. The sample consisted of memory CD4+ T cells from PBMCs. The receptors derive from an adult with COVID-19.

The V gene is TRBV30, the J gene TRBJ2-1; no clear D gene. Deletions cut 3 bases from V and 7 bases from J, with 13 bases between. The germline CDR1 and CDR2 sequences are GTSNPN and SVGIG (reference sequence). This CDR3 has 13 amino acids. CDR3 in amino acids: CAWRGLVVNEQFF. Written as DNA, the CDR3 is TGTGCCTGGAGGGGGTTAGTAGTGAATGAGCAGTTCTTC.

The chain combines TRBV6-5 with TRBJ2-7, with 8 bases that match TRBD2. The CDR3 consists of 14 residues. Trimming removed 6 bases from V and 0 bases from J; junction bases left unmatched: 4. The germline V gene encodes CDR1 MNHEY and CDR2 SVGAGI. CDR3: CASRLAVSSYEQYF. In DNA, the CDR3 is TGTGCCAGCAGACTAGCGGTCAGCTCCTACGAGCAGTACTTC.

The count of this clone is one. In nucleotides, the CDR3 is TGTGCCAGCAGCTACAGAAGAAATGAAAAACTGTTTTTT. This gives the protein CASSYRRNEKLFF. V gene TRBV27 combines with J gene TRBJ1-4; D unclear. The CDR3 is made up of 13 amino acids. In germline, CDR1 is MNHEY, CDR2 SMNVEV (reference sequence). V dropped 6 bases and J dropped 5 bases, with 10 bases sitting between them.

The gene calls are TRBV7-8 and TRBJ1-2; D gene ambiguous. The CDR3 extends over 9 amino acids. The V end lost 3 bases, the J end lost 13 bases, and 6 bases lay between the germline ends. The germline V gene has CDR1 SGHVS and CDR2 FQNEAQ. CDR3 DNA: TGTGCCAGCAGCTTCGCAGGCACCTTC. Its protein is CASSFAGTF.

The V and J genes are TRBV3-1 (or the pseudogene TRBV3-2) and TRBJ2-1; either TRBD1 or TRBD2 may fit D (5 bases each). The germline V gene has CDR1 LGHDT and CDR2 YNNKEL (reference sequence). V lost 0 bases and J lost 10, with 13 bases in between. The CDR3 has 14 amino acids. The CDR3 is CASSQDPGSSEQFF. The CDR3 coding sequence is TGTGCCAGCAGCCAAGACCCAGGGAGTAGCGAGCAGTTCTTC.

The chain joins TRBV6-5 to TRBJ2-2, with D tentatively TRBD1 or TRBD2 (5 bases each). The germline V and J ends were trimmed by 10 bases and 2 bases, with 11 bases remaining between them. The CDR3 covers 13 residues. The germline V gene encodes CDR1 MNHEY and CDR2 SVGAGI. The CDR3 reads CATLGDNTGELFF. The CDR3 nucleotides read TGTGCCACCCTGGGGGACAACACCGGGGAGCTGTTTTTT.

The chain joins TRBV5-4 to TRBJ2-2; a weak D match, TRBD2 (6 bases). Germline V CDR1 and CDR2: SGHNT, YYREEE (reference sequence). Trimming stripped 6 bases from V and 3 bases from J, with 21 bases between. There are 17 residues in the CDR3. DNA of the CDR3: TGTGCCAGCACCCCCTGGAGAGGAGGGACCGACACCGGGGAGCTGTTTTTT. The encoded protein is CASTPWRGGTDTGELFF.

The chain has TRBV29-1 and TRBJ2-2; 8 bases agree with TRBD2. V gave up 3 bases and J gave up 4 bases; unmatched junction bases: 7. The germline V gene has CDR1 SQVTM and CDR2 ANQGSEA. This CDR3 is built from 15 residues. CDR3 bases: TGCAGCGTTGAGGGACTAGAGATAGGCACCGGGGAGCTGTTTTTT. Translating gives CSVEGLEIGTGELFF.

This clone was detected a few times. The CDR3, as DNA: TGTGCCACCACCCCGAAGTACACCGGGGAGCTGTTTTTT. Translating it yields CATTPKYTGELFF. This chain links TRBV15 with TRBJ2-2; no firm D call. CDR1 and CDR2 (germline): LNHNV, YYDKDF (reference sequence). V lost 7 bases, J lost 3 bases, and 9 bases lay in between. The CDR3 extends over 13 amino acids.

The chain links TRBV7-8 to TRBJ1-3; D call uncertain. The CDR3 is made up of 15 amino acids. Germline V CDR1 and CDR2: SGHVS, FQNEAQ. Trimming took off 1 base at V and 0 bases at J, with 7 bases between the two ends. The CDR3 is CASSLVADSGNTIYF. In DNA form, the CDR3 reads TGTGCCAGCAGCTTAGTAGCGGACTCTGGAAACACCATATATTTT.